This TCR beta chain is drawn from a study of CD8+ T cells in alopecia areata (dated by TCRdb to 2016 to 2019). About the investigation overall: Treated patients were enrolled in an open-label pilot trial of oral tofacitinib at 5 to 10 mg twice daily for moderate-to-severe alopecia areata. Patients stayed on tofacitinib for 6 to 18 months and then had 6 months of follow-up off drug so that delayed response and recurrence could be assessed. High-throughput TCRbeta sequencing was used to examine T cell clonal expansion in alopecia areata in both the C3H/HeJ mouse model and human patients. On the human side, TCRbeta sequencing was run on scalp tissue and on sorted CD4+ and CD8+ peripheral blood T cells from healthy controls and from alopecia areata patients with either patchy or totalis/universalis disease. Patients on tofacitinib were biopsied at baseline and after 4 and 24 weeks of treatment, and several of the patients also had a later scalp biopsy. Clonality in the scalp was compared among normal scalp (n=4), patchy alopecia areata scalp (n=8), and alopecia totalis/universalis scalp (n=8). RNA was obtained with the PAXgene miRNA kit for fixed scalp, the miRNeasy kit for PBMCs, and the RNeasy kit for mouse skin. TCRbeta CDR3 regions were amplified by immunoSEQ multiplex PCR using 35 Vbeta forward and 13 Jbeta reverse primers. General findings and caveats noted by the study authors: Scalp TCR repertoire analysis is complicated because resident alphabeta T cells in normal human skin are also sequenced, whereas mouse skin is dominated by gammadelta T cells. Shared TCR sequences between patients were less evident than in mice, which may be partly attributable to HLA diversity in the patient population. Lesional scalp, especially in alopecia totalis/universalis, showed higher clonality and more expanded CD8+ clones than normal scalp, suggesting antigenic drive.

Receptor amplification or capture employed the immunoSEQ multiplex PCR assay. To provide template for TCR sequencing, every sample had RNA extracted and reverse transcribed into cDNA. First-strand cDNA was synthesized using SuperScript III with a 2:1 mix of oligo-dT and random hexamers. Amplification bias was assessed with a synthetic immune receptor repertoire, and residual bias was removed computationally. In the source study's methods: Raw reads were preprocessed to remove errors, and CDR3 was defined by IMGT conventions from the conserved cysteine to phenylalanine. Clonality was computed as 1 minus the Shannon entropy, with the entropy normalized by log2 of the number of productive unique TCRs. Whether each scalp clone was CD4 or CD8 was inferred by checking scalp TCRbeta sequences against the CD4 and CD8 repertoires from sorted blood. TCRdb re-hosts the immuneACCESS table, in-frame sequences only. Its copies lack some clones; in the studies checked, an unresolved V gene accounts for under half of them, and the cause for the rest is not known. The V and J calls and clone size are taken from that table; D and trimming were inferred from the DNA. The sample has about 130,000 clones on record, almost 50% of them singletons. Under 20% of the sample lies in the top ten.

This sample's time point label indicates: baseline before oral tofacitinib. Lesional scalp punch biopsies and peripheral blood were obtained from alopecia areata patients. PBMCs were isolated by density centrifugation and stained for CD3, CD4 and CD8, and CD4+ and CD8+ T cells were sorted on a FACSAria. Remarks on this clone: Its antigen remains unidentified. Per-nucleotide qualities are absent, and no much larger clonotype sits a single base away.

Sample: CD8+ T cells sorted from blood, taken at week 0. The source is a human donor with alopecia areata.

The CDR3 amino acid sequence is: CATGIGTEAFF. The sequence in DNA is TGTGCCACAGGGATAGGCACTGAAGCTTTCTTT. Recombination connected TRBV13 to TRBJ1-1; the best D guess is TRBD1, with 5 bases matching. The CDR3, cysteine through phenylalanine, is 11 amino acids long. This entry keeps only the CDR3 DNA: 33 bases, framed from base 1. V is cut by 10 bases and J by 4 bases, and the space between the germline ends is 10 bases. In the germline V gene (reference sequence), CDR1 corresponds to PRHDT and CDR2 to FYEKMQ. The reference TRBV13 and TRBJ1-1 proteins fill in what lies around the CDR3, so the full variable domain reads AAGVIQSPRHLIKEKRETATLKCYPIPRHDTVYWYQQGPGQDPQFLISFYEKMQSDKGSIPDRFSAQQFSDYHSELNMSSLELGDSALYFCATGIGTEAFFGQGTRLTVV.